The present T cell receptor beta chain was sequenced within a study of blood T cell repertoires in COVID-19. Germline V gives CDR1 SGHAT, CDR2 FQNNGV. Trimming left V 3 bases short and J 7 bases short, with 16 bases between. The CDR3 consists of 15 residues. Original processing methods: Reference gene primer amplification gave nucleated cell count estimates. The protocol was immunoSEQ multiplex PCR, while the TCRdb copy is restricted to in-frame clones and leaves out a portion. D and trimming come from the DNA, and the V and J calls and clone size come from that table. The data hold about 100,000 clones, with around nine tenths observed a single time.

The sequenced sample was peripheral blood. The clonotype was recovered from a human donor in a cohort sampled during active COVID-19. The rearrangement uses TRBV11-2 and TRBJ1-5, with D possibly TRBD1 on 6 matching bases. The CDR3 sequence is CASSFTGRAGQPQHF. CDR3 sequence (DNA): TGTGCCAGCAGCTTCACAGGGAGGGCAGGGCAGCCCCAGCATTTT.